Below, one T cell receptor beta chain is given with its context. It lacks a known antigen. The record has no base qualities; no much larger clone is one base away. The cohort was made up of roughly 670 healthy bone marrow donors. At the time of sampling, all cohort members were nominally healthy, though unrecorded immune exposures were likely present. The donor was CMV seropositive and belonged to the group of some 290 seropositive cohort members. Every donor gave a peripheral blood sample, and the peripheral blood mononuclear cells from that sample were used for TCR beta sequencing. The Qiagen DNeasy Blood Extraction Kit was used to extract genomic DNA from the blood cell samples. Libraries were prepared through the immunoSEQ multiplex PCR assay. For the multiplex PCR, a mixture combining 60 forward primers for TCR Vbeta segments and 13 reverse primers for TCR Jbeta segments was used. The CDR3 region of rearranged TCR beta genes was amplified from genomic DNA by a multiplex PCR assay. The Illumina HiSeq System was used to sequence the amplified TCR beta libraries as 87-base-pair reads. Regarding the original processing steps: In a later analysis, roughly 80 million unique TCR beta chains were counted across the 500 to 700 repertoires, and roughly 9.9 million of these chains were shared by at least two donors. A nearest-neighbor algorithm error-corrected the raw reads and collapsed the reads into unique sequences, merging closely related sequences to remove PCR and sequencing errors. V, D and J gene segments were assigned by aligning CDR3 sequences to IMGT reference sequences. For a sequence to be retained, a match of at least six nucleotides was required to both a V gene segment and a J gene segment. A rearrangement counted as productive if the CDR3 had no stop codons and remained in frame with V and J, and every other rearrangement counted as non-productive. Following IMGT convention, CDR3 was defined as the stretch from the second conserved V-encoded cysteine up to the conserved J-encoded phenylalanine. In an earlier analysis of around 570 of the donors, sequences lacking an unambiguous match to a single V gene segment were excluded. An earlier analysis of some 610 of the donors called V segments functional above 56.7% productive rearrangements and segregating when the between-donor standard deviation exceeded 5%. A statistical classification framework was built for diagnosing cytomegalovirus status from the catalog of TCR beta chain sequences. In a later analysis, V and J genes were assigned by comparing TCR nucleotide sequences against IMGT/GENE-DB human TR gene sequences. Using the TCRdist pipeline, a later analysis assigned CDR3 sequences along with most-parsimonious VDJ recombination scenarios. In a later analysis, each TCR beta chain was defined by its CDR3 amino acid sequence together with its V-gene family, and reads without a unique V-gene family were excluded. In a later analysis, nearly 600 highly shared, low-generation-probability nucleotide sequences were removed to address suspected cross-contamination and a sequencing artifact. In a later analysis, a clonal expansion index was calculated for each public chain from normalized within-repertoire ranks of inferred template counts. A later analysis computed generation probabilities with a VDJ recombination model fitted to out-of-frame rearrangements, and checked the results against IGoR. In a later analysis, TCR-TCR, TCR-HLA and TCR-CMV co-occurrence was scored with hypergeometric tests, and a repertoire-size bias correction was applied to TCR pairs. In a later analysis, false discovery rates were estimated by permuting HLA or CMV assignments 20 times. A later analysis grouped co-occurring TCRs with DBSCAN, adding TCRdist sequence similarity when clustering within HLA-allele-positive subsets. Co-occurrence clustering excluded repertoires with fewer than 30,000 or more than 120,000 public chains, plus five with anomalous nucleotide sharing. The source is immuneACCESS, and TCRdb retained only in-frame sequences with V and J called. Part of the clones is not carried over; for the studies checked, unresolved V genes explain less than half of this, and the remainder is unexplained. The V and J calls and the clone size are those of that table, but D and trimming were determined from the DNA. For this sample the table gives about 82,000 clones, of which around 10% were detected only once. About 25% of the sample rests with the top ten.

The data belong to a study of cytomegalovirus exposure and HLA in healthy donors (dated by TCRdb to 2017 to 2019). Notes on the research overall: According to an earlier analysis of a few hundred of the donors, 200 million or so T cells yielded over 90 million unique TCR beta sequences and 276 Gb of sequence data. The aim of the study was to test whether cataloging public T cell receptors could identify signatures of past pathogen exposure. HLA typing covered class I and class II loci at four-digit resolution. To predict cytomegalovirus infection status, the study brought together high-throughput TCR immunosequencing, statistical association of individual TCRs with disease status, and machine learning. In a later analysis, previously published TCR beta repertoires from 666 donors were re-analyzed and high-resolution HLA genotyping was added so that TCR occurrence patterns could be studied. An early release covering about 600 HLA-typed donors comprised approximately 300 gigabases of sequencing data and around 86 million unique TCR sequences. A later genetic analysis used genome-wide SNP genotypes for about 65% of the 666 donors, treating that subset as a discovery cohort. All discovery cohort repertoires had been generated on a single sequencing platform. Donor age, sex, ethnicity and CMV serostatus were compiled alongside the repertoire data. The number of typed donors differed by locus: about 629-630 for A, B, C, DRB1 and DQB1; 500 to 550 for DQA1; over 600 for DPA1; and approximately 450 for DPB1. Of the approximately 400 genotyped donors, over 70% fell in the genetic ancestry cluster associated with self-reported Caucasian donors. Besides the first cohort of around 700 subjects, a separate validation cohort made up of 120 different subjects was used. Rather than drawing on any new phenotypic data, the later analysis identified candidate immune exposures from TCR beta sequences and the way those sequences occurred across donors. Among about 400 genotyped donors of the cohort, an average of around 240,000 unique TCR beta nucleotide sequences was sequenced per donor, of which 15% to 20% were non-productive. The study used immunosequencing to profile the T cell repertoires of approximately 640 subjects and linked those repertoires to cytomegalovirus serostatus. Several DR-DQ haplotypes were handled as single units for association and clustering because linkage in the cohort was strong. To decide whether each TCR beta V gene segment behaved as functional or pseudogenic, an earlier analysis of fewer than 750 of the donors relied on high-throughput TCR beta sequencing.

What the authors observed across the whole study: Correlated functional status among segregating V segments might be attributable to linkage disequilibrium, but an unknown experimental factor could not be ruled out. Roughly uniform sequencing depth across donors was assumed in presence/absence analyses, although this assumption may not hold. Strong co-occurrence of HLA alleles, especially DR and DQ, made assigning TCR associations to individual alleles difficult. Because HLA typing was missing for some donors at each locus, association tests included only the typed subset. In vitro tests confirmed that three of the cytomegalovirus-associated TCR beta chains recognize cytomegalovirus antigens. CMV serostatus was the only immune exposure information available for the cohort. The cohort was sequenced for TCR beta chains only, and without alpha or paired-chain data the features that could be detected were limited. Roughly 15 rarely observed V segments, including chromosome 9 orphons, were excluded from the earlier analysis of some 590 of the donors because counts were too low. In an earlier analysis of about 550 of the donors, most TCR beta V segments were observed in productive rearrangements about 90% or about 30% of the time, broadly matching IMGT annotations. According to a later analysis, most CMV-associated TCR beta chains appeared to be HLA-restricted, and the HLA associations seemed to be driven largely by CMV exposure. In both the original and validation cohorts, the classifier was reported to diagnose cytomegalovirus status with high specificity and sensitivity. The authors suggested that the approach could potentially be extended to other disease states and immunological phenotypes. A group of highly shared sequence variants was considered likely to be a technical artifact of the sequencing pipeline. According to a later analysis, TCR association rates differed among HLA loci, with DRB1 alleles showing the most associated TCRs and HLA-C alleles showing the fewest. V-gene and J-gene trimming of TCR beta chains was associated with a missense DCLRE1C variant in a later genetic analysis, and the association was replicated in an independent cohort. In a later analysis, HLA-associated TCR beta chains were found to be more clonally expanded and to have lower generation probabilities than equally common non-associated chains. The study gave a list of 150 to 200 TCR beta chains associated with cytomegalovirus. Most TCR sequences were seen in very few donors, while some public TCRs were found in many individuals. A later analysis associated roughly 17,000 TCR beta sequences with specific HLA alleles at a false discovery rate of 0.05. A later genetic analysis reported fewer N-insertions in productive TCRs among donors in an Asian-associated ancestry cluster than the 666-donor mean. In a later analysis, several top co-occurrence clusters were reported to appear linked to parvovirus B19, influenza, CMV and Epstein-Barr virus. A further reported finding was that TCR beta sequences accurately predicted the HLA-A and HLA-B alleles for most subjects in the first cohort. Some IMGT-functional V segments, including TRBV6-2 and TRBV6-3, could not be told apart with the 87-base-pair reads, so those segments were excluded.

The CDR3, from cysteine to phenylalanine, totals 13 residues. Here the CDR3 DNA is all that survives: 39 bases in frame from base 1. V is trimmed back by 6 bases and J by 5 bases, and the junction contains 9 bases that no gene match accounts for. The germline V gene yields SQVTM for CDR1 and ANQGSEA for CDR2. The specimen was PBMCs. The chain was built from TRBV29-1 and TRBJ1-2, with TRBD1 identical over 7 junction bases. The clonotype comes from a man aged 55 to 70 in good health and CMV-seropositive. The bases are TGCAGCGTCATCGGGACAGCGAAATATGGCTACACCTTC. Its translation reads: CSVIGTAKYGYTF. Beyond the CDR3, the reference TRBV29-1 and TRBJ1-2 genes provide the residues; the full variable domain reads: SAVISQKPSRDICQRGTSLTIQCQVDSQVTMMFWYRQQPGQSLTLIATANQGSEATYESGFVIDKFPISRPNLTFSTLTVSNMSPEDSSIYLCSVIGTAKYGYTFGSGTRLTVV.